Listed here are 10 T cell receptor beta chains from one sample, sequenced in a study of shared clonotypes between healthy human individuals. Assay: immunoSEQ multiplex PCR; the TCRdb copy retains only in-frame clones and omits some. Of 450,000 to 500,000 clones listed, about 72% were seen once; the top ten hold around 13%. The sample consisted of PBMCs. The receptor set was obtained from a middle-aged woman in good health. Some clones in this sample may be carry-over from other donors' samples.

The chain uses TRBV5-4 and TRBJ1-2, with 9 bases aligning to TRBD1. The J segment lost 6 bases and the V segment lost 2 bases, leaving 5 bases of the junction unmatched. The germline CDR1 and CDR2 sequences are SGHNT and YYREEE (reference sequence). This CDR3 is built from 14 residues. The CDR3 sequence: CASSLRQGENGYTF. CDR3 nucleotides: TGTGCCAGCAGCTTAAGACAGGGGGAGAATGGCTACACCTTC.

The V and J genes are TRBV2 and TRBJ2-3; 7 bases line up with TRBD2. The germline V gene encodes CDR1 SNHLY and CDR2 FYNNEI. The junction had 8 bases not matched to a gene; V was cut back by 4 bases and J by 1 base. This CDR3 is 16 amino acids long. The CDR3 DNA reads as TGTGCCAGCAGTGTATTGGCGGGAGACGGCACAGATACGCAGTATTTT. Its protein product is CASSVLAGDGTDTQYF.

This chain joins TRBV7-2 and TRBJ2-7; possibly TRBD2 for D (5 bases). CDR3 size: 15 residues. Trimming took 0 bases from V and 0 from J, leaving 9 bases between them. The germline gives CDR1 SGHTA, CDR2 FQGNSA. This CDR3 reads CASSLAAVPSYEQYF. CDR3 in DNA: TGTGCCAGCAGCTTAGCAGCGGTCCCCTCCTACGAGCAGTACTTC.

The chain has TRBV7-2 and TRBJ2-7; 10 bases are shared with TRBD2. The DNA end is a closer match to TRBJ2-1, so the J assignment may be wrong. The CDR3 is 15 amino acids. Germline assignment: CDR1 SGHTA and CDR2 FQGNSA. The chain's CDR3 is CASSYSGRSNNEQFF. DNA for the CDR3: TGTGCCAGCAGCTATAGCGGGAGGTCTAACAATGAGCAGTTCTTC.

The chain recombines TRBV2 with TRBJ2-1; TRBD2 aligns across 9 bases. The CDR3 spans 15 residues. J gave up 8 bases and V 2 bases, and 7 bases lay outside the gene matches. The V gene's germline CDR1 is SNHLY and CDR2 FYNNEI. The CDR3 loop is CASSESPGLADEQFF. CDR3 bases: TGTGCCAGCAGTGAATCACCGGGACTAGCTGATGAGCAGTTCTTC.

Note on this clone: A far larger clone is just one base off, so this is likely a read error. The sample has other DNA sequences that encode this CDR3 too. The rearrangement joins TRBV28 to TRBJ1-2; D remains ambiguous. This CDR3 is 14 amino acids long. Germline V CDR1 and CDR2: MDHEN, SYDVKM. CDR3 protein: CASTLTHLNYGYTF. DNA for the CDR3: TGTGCTAGCACCTTGACACATCTTAACTATGGCTACACCTTC.

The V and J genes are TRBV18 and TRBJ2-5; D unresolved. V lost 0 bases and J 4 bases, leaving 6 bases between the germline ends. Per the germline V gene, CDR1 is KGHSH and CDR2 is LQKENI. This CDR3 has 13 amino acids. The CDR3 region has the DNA TGTGCCAGCTCACCACCCCCGGGAGAGACCCAGTACTTC. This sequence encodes CASSPPPGETQYF.

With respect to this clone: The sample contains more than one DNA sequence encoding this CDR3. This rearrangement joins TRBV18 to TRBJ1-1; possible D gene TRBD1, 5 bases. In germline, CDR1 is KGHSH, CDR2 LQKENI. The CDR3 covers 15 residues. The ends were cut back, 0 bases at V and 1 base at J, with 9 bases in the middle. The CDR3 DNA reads TGTGCCAGCTCACCACCCCCAGGGCGGAACACTGAAGCTTTCTTT. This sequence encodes CASSPPPGRNTEAFF.

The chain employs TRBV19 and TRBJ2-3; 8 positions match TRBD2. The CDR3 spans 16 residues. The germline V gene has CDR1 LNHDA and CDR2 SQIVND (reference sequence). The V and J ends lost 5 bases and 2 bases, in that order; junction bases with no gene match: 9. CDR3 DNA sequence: TGTGCCAGTAGTCTAACGGGGCGGGAGGTCACAGATACGCAGTATTTT. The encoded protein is CASSLTGREVTDTQYF.

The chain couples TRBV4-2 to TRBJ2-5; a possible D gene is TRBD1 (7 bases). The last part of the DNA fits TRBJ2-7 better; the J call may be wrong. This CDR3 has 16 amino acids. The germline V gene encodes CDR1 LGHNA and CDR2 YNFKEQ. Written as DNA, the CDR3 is TGTGCCAGCAGCCACAGCAGGGGGGTAAGCTCCTACGAGCAGTACTTC. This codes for CASSHSRGVSSYEQYF.